This T cell receptor (beta chain) was recorded in a study of blood T cells in healthy people across ages. Whole-study results and caveats: With naive T cell percentage, TCR beta diversity showed a strong correlation. Per million T cells, TCR beta diversity dropped about linearly as age rose. What prevented conclusive comparison of naive and antigen-experienced cells was that PBMCs were unsorted.

Details on this clonotype: The target antigen is unknown.

A second 7 to 11 cycle PCR used barcoded and J-beta primers. Paired-end reads containing CDR3 totaled no fewer than 3 million for each sample. TCRdb called the 5' RACE reads again in MiXCR, with one record for every CDR3 protein. The sample lists around 1,000,000 distinct CDR3 sequences, 35% to 45% occurring once. The CDR3 consists of 15 residues. V was clipped by 2 bases and J by 1 base, with 9 bases between them. J is TRBJ2-1 and V is TRBV12-3 or TRBV12-4, with a tentative D call TRBD1 (5 bases). The sequencing input was blood. This receptor was taken from a man aged 18 to 35 in good health. The CDR3 region has the DNA TGTGCCAGCAGTTTATGGCAGGGATCCTACAATGAGCAGTTCTTC. As protein: CASSLWQGSYNEQFF.